The 18 T cell receptor beta chains presented below share a single source sample, sequenced in a study of control samples from healthy donors and cancer patients. The repertoire was sequenced with immunoSEQ multiplex PCR; TCRdb's copy has only in-frame clones and lacks some. The top ten hold 20% to 30% of the sample, which has 9,500 to 15,000 clones, roughly 95% seen once. Sequenced material: PBMCs. All receptors come from an older man with head and neck cancer.

The rearrangement joins TRBV2 to TRBJ1-4; D is ambiguous. The CDR3 contains 15 residues. V shed 2 bases and J shed 2 bases, with 9 bases lying between them. From germline, CDR1 is SNHLY and CDR2 FYNNEI. The CDR3, as DNA: TGTGCCAGCAGTGAACGGGAATCTACTAATGAAAAACTGTTTTTT. Its protein product is CASSERESTNEKLFF.

This chain joins TRBV6-5 and TRBJ2-2; tentative D call: TRBD1 (8 bases). Per germline, CDR1 MNHEY and CDR2 SVGAGI. The CDR3 runs 14 residues. With 6 bases removed from V and 6 bases from J, the gap between germline ends came to 14 bases. The CDR3, as DNA: TGTGCCAGCAGAGGACAGGGAGGGGCCGGGGAGCTGTTTTTT. It translates to CASRGQGGAGELFF.

CDR3: CASSLVLRGMNTEAFF. The CDR3 coding sequence is TGTGCCAGCAGCCTAGTTCTTCGGGGCATGAACACTGAAGCTTTCTTT. The chain has TRBV9 and TRBJ1-1, with D tentatively TRBD1 (5 bases). The ends were cut back, 4 bases at V and 0 bases at J, with 16 bases in the middle. The CDR3 is 16 residues long. In germline, CDR1 is SGDLS, CDR2 YYNGEE.

This chain links TRBV14 with TRBJ2-7; the D is unclear. Germline V CDR1 and CDR2: SGHDN, FVKESK. The germline V and J ends were trimmed by 2 bases and 4 bases, with 9 bases remaining between them. This CDR3 contains 13 residues. The CDR3 DNA follows: TGTGCCAGCAGCCAACACACGTATTACGAGCAGTACTTC. This sequence encodes CASSQHTYYEQYF. The whole variable domain, filled in from reference TRBV14 and TRBJ2-7, reads EAGVTQFPSHSVIEKGQTVTLRCDPISGHDNLYWYRRVMGKEIKFLLHFVKESKQDESGMPNNRFLAERTGGTYSTLKVQPAELEDSGVYFCASSQHTYYEQYFGPGTRLTVT.

The rearrangement links TRBV5-6 to TRBJ2-3; D remains ambiguous. This CDR3 is 13 amino acids long. Trimming took off 6 bases at V and 1 base at J, with 9 bases between the two ends. Germline CDR1 reads SGHDT; CDR2 reads YYEEEE. CDR3 in DNA: TGTGCCAGCAACTTTGGCGGCACAGATACGCAGTATTTT. Its protein is CASNFGGTDTQYF.

The chain combines TRBV6-5 with TRBJ2-7, with TRBD2 matching over 12 bases. CDR1 MNHEY and CDR2 SVGAGI come from the germline V gene. V trimming: 2 bases; J trimming: 4 bases; junction bases outside the gene matches: 3. The CDR3 is 15 amino acids. The CDR3 DNA reads TGTGCCAGCAGTTACGGGGGACTAGCGGGTTACGAGCAGTACTTC. It is translated as CASSYGGLAGYEQYF.

CDR3 in DNA: TGTGCCAGCTCACCACCAGTGGCGGCAGGAGGTGAAGCTTTCTTT. Translated, it gives CASSPPVAAGGEAFF. The rearrangement uses TRBV18 and TRBJ1-1; the D is unclear. This CDR3 spans 15 amino acids. Germline V gene sequence: CDR1 KGHSH, CDR2 LQKENI. The ends were cut back, 0 bases at V and 7 bases at J, with 15 bases in the middle.

This chain uses TRBV28 with TRBJ2-4; 7 bases fit TRBD2. The germline gives CDR1 MDHEN, CDR2 SYDVKM. J was trimmed by 7 bases and V by 6 bases; bases with no gene match: 12. CDR3 length: 15 residues. As DNA, the CDR3 is TGTGCCAGCAGCCGCGACTGGGGAGGGCCGAACATTCAGTACTTC. The encoded protein is CASSRDWGGPNIQYF.

The chain joins TRBV28 to TRBJ2-1, with 8 bases that match TRBD2. V was pared by 5 bases and J by 10 bases, with 10 bases of the junction left unmatched. This CDR3 region has 14 residues. CDR1 and CDR2 from the germline V gene are MDHEN and SYDVKM. CDR3 in DNA: TGTGCCAGCAGTCAGGGAGCGGGAGTTAGGGAGCAGTTCTTC. Translated: CASSQGAGVREQFF.

The chain carries TRBV28 and TRBJ2-2, with 15 bases matching TRBD2. The CDR3 spans 17 residues. Unmatched junction bases numbered 7, after V lost 5 bases and J lost 6 bases. Germline V gene data show CDR1 as MDHEN and CDR2 as SYDVKM. The DNA for the CDR3 is TGTGCCAGCAGTAATTGGGGACTAGCGGGAGGCCCCGGGGAGCTGTTTTTT. It translates to CASSNWGLAGGPGELFF. Full variable domain (missing parts from reference TRBV28 and TRBJ2-2): DVKVTQSSRYLVKRTGEKVFLECVQDMDHENMFWYRQDPGLGLRLIYFSYDVKMKEKGDIPEGYSVSREKKERFSLILESASTNQTSMYLCASSNWGLAGGPGELFFGEGSRLTVL.

The chain couples TRBV5-1 to TRBJ2-1, with a possible D match to TRBD2 (6 bases). This CDR3 has 15 amino acids. Between the trimmed V and J ends, which lost 0 bases and 3 bases, there was a span of 10 bases. Germline V CDR1 and CDR2: SGHRS, YFSETQ. The CDR3 DNA sequence: TGCGCCAGCAGCTTGGGGCGGGGAGGCTACAATGAGCAGTTCTTC. It yields the protein CASSLGRGGYNEQFF.

The J gene is TRBJ2-3, the V gene TRBV15; D unresolved. Germline V lookup: CDR1 LNHNV, CDR2 YYDKDF (reference sequence). V lost 3 bases and J 5 bases, leaving 6 bases between the germline ends. The CDR3 is 12 residues long. The CDR3 protein is CATSRGVDTQYF. CDR3 DNA: TGTGCCACCAGCAGGGGTGTAGATACGCAGTATTTT.

V gene TRBV6-5 combines with J gene TRBJ1-1; the match to TRBD1 covers 11 bases. Trimming took 2 bases from V and 7 from J; bases not matched to a gene: 3. The length of the CDR3 is 14 residues. CDR1 is MNHEY and CDR2 is SVGAGI in the germline V gene. DNA for the CDR3: TGTGCCAGCAGTTACCCGGGACAGGGGGGTGAAGCTTTCTTT. Amino acid sequence: CASSYPGQGGEAFF.

This chain uses TRBV20-1 with TRBJ1-1; unclear D gene. The CDR3 contains 11 residues. Trimming removed 1 base at V and 1 base at J, with 1 base between. Germline lookup yields CDR1 DFQATT and CDR2 SNEGSKA (reference sequence). The CDR3 nucleotides read TGCAGTGCTAGAGGGAACACTGAAGCTTTCTTT. Protein sequence: CSARGNTEAFF.

This chain connects TRBV9 to TRBJ2-4, with 8 bases that match TRBD2. Per the germline V gene, CDR1 is SGDLS and CDR2 is YYNGEE. This CDR3 has 14 amino acids. The trim removed 4 bases at V and 1 base at J, leaving 1 base unmatched. The CDR3 loop reads CASSRLAAKNIQYF. DNA of the CDR3: TGTGCCAGCAGCCGACTAGCGGCCAAAAACATTCAGTACTTC. The entire variable domain, with the rest obtained from reference TRBV9 and TRBJ2-4, is as follows: DSGVTQTPKHLITATGQRVTLRCSPRSGDLSVYWYQQSLDQGLQFLIQYYNGEERAKGNILERFSAQQFPDLHSELNLSSLELGDSALYFCASSRLAAKNIQYFGAGTRLSVL.

The chain links TRBV2 to TRBJ1-5; 11 nucleotides line up with TRBD1. There are 15 residues in the CDR3. CDR1 SNHLY and CDR2 FYNNEI come from the germline V gene. V shed 6 bases, J shed 7 bases, and the junction held 8 bases outside the gene matches. In DNA, the CDR3 is TGTGCCAGCAGGGCACCGGGACAGGGGGTCCAGCCCCAGCATTTT. This gives the protein CASRAPGQGVQPQHF.

The chain uses TRBV18 and TRBJ1-2; TRBD1 matches 7 bases. Germline assignment: CDR1 KGHSH and CDR2 LQKENI. The CDR3 sequence is 14 residues long. Germline trimming cut 3 bases from V and 4 bases from J; bases unmatched to any gene: 5. The DNA of the CDR3 is TGTGCCAGCTCACCGGGGACAGCCCTCTATGGCTACACCTTC. It encodes CASSPGTALYGYTF.

The chain employs TRBV5-1 and TRBJ1-5, with TRBD1 matching over 8 bases. The CDR3 is made up of 15 amino acids. V was pared by 5 bases and J by 1 base, with 5 bases of the junction left unmatched. Germline CDR1 SGHRS, CDR2 YFSETQ. The CDR3 DNA follows: TGCGCCAGCAGGTCCCACAGGGGGAGCAATCAGCCCCAGCATTTT. Its translation: CASRSHRGSNQPQHF.